Below, 10 T cell receptor beta chains from the same sample are listed, as sequenced in a study of human T cells and chemical hapten exposure. TCRdb used MiXCR to reprocess the RACE reads, holding one entry per CDR3 protein. The sample records about 140,000 distinct CDR3 sequences, about 12% being singletons. The sample's time point: patch test 2, 6 weeks after DPC sensitization. Treatment specified: therapeutic diphenylcyclopropenone sensitization with weekly scalp DPC. The sample consisted of whole blood, taken in connection with sensitization to the hapten diphenylcyclopropenone (DPC). These receptors were taken from a woman aged 50 to 65 with alopecia areata. Some clones in this sample may be carry-over from other donors' samples.

The V gene is TRBV12-3 or TRBV12-4, the J gene TRBJ2-1; D is tentatively TRBD1 or TRBD2 (5 bases each). The CDR3 extends over 16 amino acids. Trimming pared 3 bases from V and 6 bases from J, leaving 18 bases between. The CDR3 spells CASSFGGEGRFNEQFF. CDR3 in DNA: TGTGCCAGCAGTTTCGGAGGAGAGGGACGCTTCAATGAGCAGTTCTTC.

There are many counts of this clonotype. CDR3 loop: CSARVVQRSNGYTF. In DNA form, the CDR3 reads TGCAGTGCTAGAGTAGTTCAGAGGTCCAATGGCTACACCTTC. The chain joins TRBV20-1 to TRBJ1-2; unclear D gene. The CDR3 runs to 14 residues. CDR1 DFQATT and CDR2 SNEGSKA come from the germline V gene (reference sequence). V lost 1 base and J lost 6, with 15 bases in between.

This clonotype was counted only a few times. The chain uses TRBV9 and TRBJ2-2; D gene ambiguous. The V and J ends lost 0 bases and 1 base respectively, with 4 bases between them. The germline V gene has CDR1 SGDLS and CDR2 YYNGEE. The CDR3 is made up of 14 amino acids. CDR3 amino acids: CASSVGGNTGELFF. In nucleotides, the CDR3 is TGTGCCAGCAGCGTAGGCGGGAACACCGGGGAGCTGTTTTTT.

This clonotype occurred many times. CDR3 residues: CAISAGEDQPQHF. The CDR3 DNA is TGTGCCATCAGTGCTGGTGAGGATCAGCCCCAGCATTTT. V usage is TRBV10-3 and J usage is TRBJ1-5; D not resolved. Between the trimmed V and J ends, which lost 4 bases and 5 bases, there was a span of 9 bases. The germline CDR1 and CDR2 sequences are ENHRY and SYGVKD. The CDR3 is 13 residues long.

For this clonotype: A much larger clone lies one base from this, so it may be a read error. The chain employs TRBV6-2 or TRBV6-3 and TRBJ2-1; the D gene is possibly TRBD2 (5 bases). The CDR3 contains 12 residues. Germline V gives CDR1 MNHEY, CDR2 SVGEGT. The DNA for the CDR3 is TGTGTCAGCACCGAACTAGGTCTTGAGCAGTTCTTC. This encodes CVSTELGLEQFF.

V and J are TRBV6-2 or TRBV6-3 and TRBJ2-7, with 9 bases lining up with TRBD2. This CDR3 contains 17 residues. With 6 bases clipped from V and 6 bases from J, the junction kept 18 bases outside the gene matches. Germline CDR1 MNHEY, CDR2 SVGEGT. CDR3: CASSRAEGLAGGGEQYF. CDR3 DNA sequence: TGTGCCAGCAGCCGCGCAGAAGGTCTCGCGGGAGGGGGCGAGCAGTACTTC.

The chain combines TRBV7-9 with TRBJ1-4; 7 nucleotides align to TRBD1. The germline V gene has CDR1 SEHNR and CDR2 FQNEAQ (reference sequence). This CDR3 is built from 14 residues. V gave up 4 bases and J gave up 4 bases; unmatched junction bases: 3. DNA for the CDR3: TGTGCCAGCAGCTGGGACAGCCGTAATGAAAAACTGTTTTTT. Translated: CASSWDSRNEKLFF. Filled out from reference TRBV7-9 and TRBJ1-4, the complete variable domain reads DTGVSQNPRHKITKRGQNVTFRCDPISEHNRLYWYRQTLGQGPEFLTYFQNEAQLEKSRLLSDRFSAERPKGSFSTLEIQRTEQGDSAMYLCASSWDSRNEKLFFGSGTQLSVL.

The rearrangement links TRBV7-8 to TRBJ1-6; D uncertain. V was clipped by 5 bases and J by 10 bases, with 9 bases between them. Germline V gene sequence: CDR1 SGHVS, CDR2 FQNEAQ. The CDR3 consists of 12 residues. The CDR3 spells CASSPDASPLHF. CDR3 sequence (DNA): TGTGCCAGCAGCCCCGACGCGTCACCCCTCCACTTT.

This clonotype appeared many times. J is TRBJ2-1 and V is TRBV4-3; D remains unclear. V was shortened by 0 bases and J by 5 bases, with 14 bases between the two germline ends. The CDR3 spans 16 residues. Germline V gene lookup returns CDR1 LGHNA and CDR2 YSLEER. CDR3 sequence reads: CASSQDKGGTNNEQFF. The CDR3 region has the DNA TGCGCCAGCAGCCAAGACAAAGGCGGAACTAACAATGAGCAGTTCTTC.

V is TRBV29-1 and J is TRBJ1-1, with unresolved D. CDR3 size: 13 residues. The V end lost 6 bases, the J end lost 0 bases, and 11 bases lay between the germline ends. The germline V gene encodes CDR1 SQVTM and CDR2 ANQGSEA. CDR3 DNA: TGCAGCGTAGAGAGACTGTTGAACACTGAAGCTTTCTTT. Residues: CSVERLLNTEAFF.